The 26 T cell receptor beta chains in this list originate from one sample, sequenced in a study of Ad26.COV2.S vaccination and SARS-CoV-2 variants (dated by TCRdb to the early 2020s). The sample's treatment or condition, from its label and the paper: 19 received Ad26.COV2.S at low or high dose, single or two shots; several received placebo; per-sample allocation not given. Repertoires of vaccine and placebo recipients were sequenced from samples taken on day 63 after the first injection. Preparation of the library involved the immunoSEQ multiplex PCR assay. TCRdb stores this immuneACCESS table with in-frame sequences only. Part of the clones is absent; in the studies checked, under half of the shortfall reflects unresolved V genes, and no reason is known for the rest. The sample records roughly 350,000 clones, roughly 87% of which are singletons. Of the sample, roughly 3.1% falls within the top ten clones.

This specimen consisted of peripheral blood, obtained in a trial of Ad26.COV2.S vaccine versus placebo. Receptor source: a person between 18 and 65 years old who received the Ad26.COV2.S COVID-19 vaccine or a placebo.

V and J are TRBV11-2 and TRBJ1-3, with 7 bases that match TRBD1. The ends lost 0 bases at V and 14 bases at J; junction bases unmatched: 10. Germline V CDR1 and CDR2: SGHAT, FQNNGV. This CDR3 comprises 14 residues. The CDR3 DNA is TGTGCCAGCAGCTTAGATACACAGGGGCTCCAGTTATATTTT. The encoded protein is CASSLDTQGLQLYF.

The rearrangement uses TRBV9 and TRBJ2-5; 13 bases line up with TRBD2. The CDR3 runs 18 residues. CDR1 and CDR2 from the germline V gene are SGDLS and YYNGEE. The trim removed 4 bases at V and 1 base at J, leaving 10 bases unmatched. CDR3 coding DNA: TGTGCCAGCAGCAAAACTAGCGGGAGGGCCCCCCTCCAAGAGACCCAGTACTTC. Its protein product is CASSKTSGRAPLQETQYF.

The chain has TRBV7-6 and TRBJ1-1, with D unclear. Germline CDR1 SGHVS, CDR2 FNYEAQ. The CDR3 sequence is 13 residues long. Trimming shortened V by 5 bases and J by 3 bases, and 10 bases separated the two germline ends. The chain's CDR3 is CASSHDTYTEAFF. The CDR3 coding sequence is TGTGCCAGCAGCCACGACACGTACACTGAAGCTTTCTTT.

This clone appeared a single time. J is TRBJ2-7 and V is TRBV7-3, with D maybe TRBD1 (6 bases). Trimming removed 5 bases at V and 0 bases at J, with 11 bases between. CDR1 is SGHTA and CDR2 is FQGTGA in the germline V gene. This CDR3 has 14 amino acids. CDR3 sequence: CASSPTGSSYEQYF. In nucleotides, the CDR3 is TGTGCCAGCAGCCCCACAGGGAGCTCCTACGAGCAGTACTTC.

This clone showed up just once. The rearrangement links TRBV6-5 to TRBJ1-1; D possibly corresponds to TRBD1 (5 bases). The CDR3 has 14 residues. The V and J ends lost 6 bases and 2 bases respectively, with 13 bases between them. CDR1 and CDR2 from the germline V gene are MNHEY and SVGAGI. CDR3 sequence: CASSLDKGNTEAFF. CDR3 sequence (DNA): TGTGCCAGCAGCTTGGACAAGGGAAACACTGAAGCTTTCTTT.

The rearrangement uses TRBV7-9 and TRBJ2-2; 8 bases align to TRBD2. The CDR3 is 14 amino acids. Trimming took 6 bases from V and 5 from J; bases not matched to a gene: 5. From germline, CDR1 is SEHNR and CDR2 FQNEAQ (reference sequence). CDR3 coding DNA: TGTGCCAGCAGAAATAGCGGGGAGACCGGGGAGCTGTTTTTT. It translates to CASRNSGETGELFF.

The V and J genes are TRBV29-1 and TRBJ1-4, with unresolved D. Looked up from germline, CDR1 is SQVTM and CDR2 is ANQGSEA. Trimming left V 4 bases short and J 4 bases short, with 7 bases between. CDR3 length: 12 residues. CDR3: CSVASFNEKLFF. Written as DNA, the CDR3 is TGCAGCGTTGCTTCTTTTAATGAAAAACTGTTTTTT.

This chain joins TRBV10-3 and TRBJ1-1; perhaps TRBD1 as D (5 bases). The CDR3 totals 13 residues. CDR1 is ENHRY, CDR2 SYGVKD, per germline. With 4 bases removed from V and 7 bases from J, the gap between germline ends came to 13 bases. The CDR3 protein is CAISVGRTGEAFF. DNA of the CDR3: TGTGCCATCAGTGTGGGGAGAACAGGTGAAGCTTTCTTT.

The chain has TRBV14 and TRBJ2-3, with 9 nucleotides matching TRBD2. Germline CDR1 reads SGHDN; CDR2 reads FVKESK. V shed 4 bases, J shed 5 bases, and the junction held 7 bases outside the gene matches. This CDR3 is 15 amino acids long. CDR3 sequence (DNA): TGTGCCAGCAGCCTTCCGAGCGGGGGGATAGATACGCAGTATTTT. The encoded protein is CASSLPSGGIDTQYF. Variable domain in full (rest from reference TRBV14 and TRBJ2-3): EAGVTQFPSHSVIEKGQTVTLRCDPISGHDNLYWYRRVMGKEIKFLLHFVKESKQDESGMPNNRFLAERTGGTYSTLKVQPAELEDSGVYFCASSLPSGGIDTQYFGPGTRLTVL.

The chain combines TRBV10-3 with TRBJ1-4, with a weak D call TRBD1 (5 bases). The V gene's germline CDR1 is ENHRY and CDR2 SYGVKD. The CDR3 sequence is 16 residues long. With 0 bases removed from V and 7 bases from J, the gap between germline ends came to 15 bases. The DNA of the CDR3 is TGTGCCATCAGTGAGTCTGAGGCAGGGTTTGGTGAAAAACTGTTTTTT. Protein: CAISESEAGFGEKLFF.

The rearrangement joins TRBV6-6 to TRBJ2-7, with D unclear. The V gene's germline CDR1 is MNHNY and CDR2 SVGAGI (reference sequence). V lost 7 bases and J 2 bases, leaving 6 bases between the germline ends. CDR3 size: 11 residues. CDR3 sequence (DNA): TGTGCCAGCATGTCGACCTACGAGCAGTACTTC. Translation gives CASMSTYEQYF.

Note on this clone: The same CDR3 also results from other DNA sequences found in this sample. This chain joins TRBV5-1 and TRBJ1-1; TRBD1 matches 8 bases. J was trimmed by 4 bases and V by 3 bases; bases with no gene match: 5. Germline assignment: CDR1 SGHRS and CDR2 YFSETQ. The CDR3 consists of 14 residues. The CDR3 nucleotides read TGCGCCAGCAGCTCGACAGGGGTAGGCACTGAAGCTTTCTTT. Translating gives CASSSTGVGTEAFF.

This sequence joins TRBV2 and TRBJ2-5, with D maybe TRBD2 (7 bases). The germline V gene has CDR1 SNHLY and CDR2 FYNNEI. The CDR3 has 15 residues. Between the trimmed V and J ends, which lost 4 bases and 7 bases, there was a span of 19 bases. The CDR3 bases are TGTGCCAGCAGTGCCTTGGCGGGGGCCCCCGGGACCCAGTACTTC. Protein product: CASSALAGAPGTQYF.

The rearrangement uses TRBV3-1 (or the pseudogene TRBV3-2) and TRBJ2-7; TRBD2 aligns across 7 bases. This CDR3 contains 15 residues. CDR1 LGHDT and CDR2 YNNKEL come from the germline V gene (reference sequence). Trimming cost V 4 bases and J 0 bases; bases outside gene matches: 6. As DNA, the CDR3 is TGTGCCAGCAGCCCAAAATGGGGGGGCTCCTACGAGCAGTACTTC. This translates into CASSPKWGGSYEQYF.

The chain employs TRBV3-1 (or the pseudogene TRBV3-2) and TRBJ1-5; D remains ambiguous. The CDR3 totals 13 residues. CDR1 and CDR2 from the germline V gene are LGHDT and YNNKEL (reference sequence). V was trimmed by 2 bases and J by 4 bases, leaving 6 bases between them. CDR3 sequence: CASSQQENQPQHF. As DNA, the CDR3 is TGTGCCAGCAGCCAACAAGAGAATCAGCCCCAGCATTTT.

J is TRBJ1-2 and V is TRBV6-4; TRBD1 aligns across 8 bases. CDR1 is MRHNA and CDR2 is SNTAGT in the germline V gene. The junction had 3 bases not matched to a gene; V was cut back by 7 bases and J by 14 bases. The CDR3 has 9 residues. The CDR3 bases are TGTGCCAGCATCCAGGGGGCGACCTTC. This encodes CASIQGATF.

V usage is TRBV6-5 and J usage is TRBJ1-2; TRBD1 is a possible D gene (6 bases). Trimming took off 5 bases at V and 4 bases at J, with 14 bases between the two ends. Germline V lookup: CDR1 MNHEY, CDR2 SVGAGI. The CDR3 extends over 14 amino acids. CDR3 nucleotides: TGTGCCAGCAGTACGGGGGCGCCTTTCTATGGCTACACCTTC. Its protein product is CASSTGAPFYGYTF.

The rearrangement joins TRBV19 to TRBJ1-2, with D perhaps TRBD1 (6 bases). The CDR3 runs 13 residues. CDR1 is LNHDA and CDR2 is SQIVND in the germline V gene (reference sequence). The ends were cut back, 3 bases at V and 8 bases at J, with 13 bases in the middle. The CDR3 reads CASSILRGQGYTF. The CDR3 bases are TGTGCCAGTAGTATTTTGCGGGGGCAGGGCTACACCTTC.

The gene calls are TRBV7-9 and TRBJ1-1; D unclear. The CDR3 loop spans 14 amino acids. Between the trimmed V and J ends, which lost 8 bases and 1 base, there was a span of 14 bases. Germline loops: CDR1 SEHNR, CDR2 FQNEAQ (reference sequence). The CDR3 bases are TGTGCCAGCCATAGCCGTCGGGAGAACACTGAAGCTTTCTTT. Translated, it gives CASHSRRENTEAFF.

The chain carries TRBV12-3 or TRBV12-4 and TRBJ2-2; D is perhaps TRBD1 (5 bases). The CDR3 covers 13 residues. V was shortened by 3 bases and J by 6 bases, with 8 bases between the two germline ends. CDR3 bases: TGTGCCAGCAGTTTTCAGGGCGCCGGGGAGCTGTTTTTT. Protein sequence: CASSFQGAGELFF.

The genes are TRBV5-6 and TRBJ2-1, with D maybe TRBD2 (6 bases). V was clipped by 4 bases and J by 4 bases, with 21 bases between them. The CDR3 runs 17 residues. Germline V gene sequence: CDR1 SGHDT, CDR2 YYEEEE. The CDR3 DNA follows: TGTGCCAGCAGCCCGTTGGTCTCAAGGAGGGGTTACAATGAGCAGTTCTTC. This translates into CASSPLVSRRGYNEQFF.

The V and J genes are TRBV2 and TRBJ1-2; D gene unclear. Germline V gene sequence: CDR1 SNHLY, CDR2 FYNNEI. V dropped 5 bases and J dropped 3 bases, with 16 bases sitting between them. This CDR3 has 15 amino acids. The CDR3 DNA reads TGTGCCAGCAGTCTCCGACTCCAGCAAGACTATGGCTACACCTTC. Residues: CASSLRLQQDYGYTF.

About this clone itself: In the same sample, other DNA sequences code for this CDR3. This chain uses TRBV27 with TRBJ1-1; D call uncertain. The CDR3 totals 13 residues. CDR1 is MNHEY and CDR2 is SMNVEV in the germline V gene (reference sequence). The V end lost 2 bases, the J end lost 0 bases, and 4 bases lay between the germline ends. The CDR3 DNA is TGTGCCAGCAGTTTAGGCTTGAACACTGAAGCTTTCTTT. It translates to CASSLGLNTEAFF.

The V gene is TRBV6-5, the J gene TRBJ1-3; possible D gene TRBD1, 5 bases. The CDR3 length is 13 residues. Deletions cut 6 bases from V and 1 base from J, with 7 bases between. The germline gives CDR1 MNHEY, CDR2 SVGAGI. CDR3 in amino acids: CASSQGSGNTIYF. CDR3 nucleotides: TGTGCCAGCAGCCAGGGTTCTGGAAACACCATATATTTT.

V and J are TRBV15 and TRBJ1-5; TRBD1 might be the D (6 bases). V gave up 0 bases and J gave up 7 bases, with 13 bases separating them. In germline, CDR1 is LNHNV, CDR2 YYDKDF (reference sequence). This CDR3 has 15 residues. The CDR3, as DNA: TGTGCCACCAGCAGAGATGTGGGGGGCGGCCAGCCCCAGCATTTT. This translates into CATSRDVGGGQPQHF.

The J gene is TRBJ2-7, the V gene TRBV7-8; the match to TRBD2 covers 8 bases. The CDR3 is 16 residues long. CDR1 SGHVS and CDR2 FQNEAQ come from the germline V gene. Germline trimming cut 5 bases from V and 3 bases from J; bases unmatched to any gene: 12. The CDR3 reads CASSPGRAGDRYEQYF. For the CDR3, the DNA is TGTGCCAGCAGCCCAGGTCGAGCGGGGGACCGCTACGAGCAGTACTTC. Supplemented by reference TRBV7-8 and TRBJ2-7, the full variable domain reads GAGVSQSPRYKVAKRGQDVALRCDPISGHVSLFWYQQALGQGPEFLTYFQNEAQLDKSGLPSDRFFAERPEGSVSTLKIQRTQQEDSAVYLCASSPGRAGDRYEQYFGPGTRLTVT.